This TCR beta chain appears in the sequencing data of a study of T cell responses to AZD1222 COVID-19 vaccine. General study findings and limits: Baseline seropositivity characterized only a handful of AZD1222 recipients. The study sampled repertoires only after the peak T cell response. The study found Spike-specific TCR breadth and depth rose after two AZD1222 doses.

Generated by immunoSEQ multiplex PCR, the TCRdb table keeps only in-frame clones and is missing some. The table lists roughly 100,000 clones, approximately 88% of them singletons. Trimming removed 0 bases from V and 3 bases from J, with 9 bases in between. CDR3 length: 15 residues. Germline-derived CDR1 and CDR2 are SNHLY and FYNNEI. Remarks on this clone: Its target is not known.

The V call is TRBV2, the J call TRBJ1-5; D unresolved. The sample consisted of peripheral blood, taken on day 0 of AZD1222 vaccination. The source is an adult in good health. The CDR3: CASSEARANNQPQHF. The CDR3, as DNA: TGTGCCAGCAGTGAAGCGAGGGCGAACAATCAGCCCCAGCATTTT.